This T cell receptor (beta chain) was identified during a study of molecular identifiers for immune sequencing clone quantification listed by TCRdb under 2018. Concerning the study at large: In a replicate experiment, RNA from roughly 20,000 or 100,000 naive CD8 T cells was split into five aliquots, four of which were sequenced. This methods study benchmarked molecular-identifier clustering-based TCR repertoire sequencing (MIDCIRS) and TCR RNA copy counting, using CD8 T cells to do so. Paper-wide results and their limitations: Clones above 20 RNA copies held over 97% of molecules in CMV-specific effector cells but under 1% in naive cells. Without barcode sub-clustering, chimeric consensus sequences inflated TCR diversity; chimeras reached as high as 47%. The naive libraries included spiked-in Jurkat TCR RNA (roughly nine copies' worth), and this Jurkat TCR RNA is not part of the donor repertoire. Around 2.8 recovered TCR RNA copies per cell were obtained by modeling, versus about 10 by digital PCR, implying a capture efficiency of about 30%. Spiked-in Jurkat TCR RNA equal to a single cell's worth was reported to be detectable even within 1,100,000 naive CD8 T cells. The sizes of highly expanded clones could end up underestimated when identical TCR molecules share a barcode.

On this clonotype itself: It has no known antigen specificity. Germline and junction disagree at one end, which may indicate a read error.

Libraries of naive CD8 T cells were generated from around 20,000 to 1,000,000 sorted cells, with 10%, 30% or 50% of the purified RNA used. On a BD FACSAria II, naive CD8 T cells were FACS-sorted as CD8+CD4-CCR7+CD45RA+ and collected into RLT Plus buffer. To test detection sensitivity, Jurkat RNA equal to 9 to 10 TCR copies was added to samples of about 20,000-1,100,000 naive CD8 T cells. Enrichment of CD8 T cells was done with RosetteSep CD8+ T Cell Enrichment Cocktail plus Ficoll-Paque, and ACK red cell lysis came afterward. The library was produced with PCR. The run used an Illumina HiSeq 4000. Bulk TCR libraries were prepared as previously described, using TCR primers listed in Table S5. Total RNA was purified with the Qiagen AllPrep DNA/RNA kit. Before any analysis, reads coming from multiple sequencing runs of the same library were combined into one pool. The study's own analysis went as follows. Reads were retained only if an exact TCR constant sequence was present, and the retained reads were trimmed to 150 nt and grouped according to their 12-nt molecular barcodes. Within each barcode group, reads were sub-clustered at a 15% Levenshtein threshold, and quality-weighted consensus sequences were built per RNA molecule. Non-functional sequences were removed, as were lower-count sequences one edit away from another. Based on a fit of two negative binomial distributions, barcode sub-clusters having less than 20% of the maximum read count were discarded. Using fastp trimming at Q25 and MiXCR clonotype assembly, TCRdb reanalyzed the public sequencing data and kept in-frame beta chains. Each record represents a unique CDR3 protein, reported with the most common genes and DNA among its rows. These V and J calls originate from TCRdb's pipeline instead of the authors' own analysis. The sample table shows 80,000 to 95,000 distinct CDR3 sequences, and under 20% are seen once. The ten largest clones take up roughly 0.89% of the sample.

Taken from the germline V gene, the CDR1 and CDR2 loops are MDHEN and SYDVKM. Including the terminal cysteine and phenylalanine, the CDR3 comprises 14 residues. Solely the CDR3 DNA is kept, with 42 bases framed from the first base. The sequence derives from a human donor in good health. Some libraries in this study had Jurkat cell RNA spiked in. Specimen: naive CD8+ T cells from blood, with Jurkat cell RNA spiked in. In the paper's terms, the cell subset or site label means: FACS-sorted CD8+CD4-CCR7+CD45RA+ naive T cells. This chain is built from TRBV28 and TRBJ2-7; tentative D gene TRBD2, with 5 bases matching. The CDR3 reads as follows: CVSSYTEGSYEQYF. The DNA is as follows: TGTGTCAGCAGTTACACAGAGGGCAGTTACGAGCAGTACTTC.